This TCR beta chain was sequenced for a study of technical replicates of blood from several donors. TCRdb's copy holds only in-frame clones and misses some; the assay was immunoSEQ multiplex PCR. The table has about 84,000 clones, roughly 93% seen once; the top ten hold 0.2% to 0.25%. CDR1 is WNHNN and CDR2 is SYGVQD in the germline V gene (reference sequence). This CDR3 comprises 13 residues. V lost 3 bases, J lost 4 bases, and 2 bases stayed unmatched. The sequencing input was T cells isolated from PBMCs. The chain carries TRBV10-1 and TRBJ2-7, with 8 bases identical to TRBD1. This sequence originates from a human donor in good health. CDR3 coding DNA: TGCGCCAGCAGTGAAGGACAGGGTTACGAGCAGTACTTC. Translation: CASSEGQGYEQYF.